Shown below are 5 T cell receptor beta chains from a single sample sequenced in a study of T cell responses to AZD1222 COVID-19 vaccine. Only in-frame clones appear in the TCRdb table, and some are missing; sequencing was by immunoSEQ multiplex PCR. The sample consists of 91,000 or so clones, 92% of them appearing once. This sample comprised peripheral blood, obtained 28 days after the second AZD1222 dose. The receptor set was obtained from an adult who received the AZD1222 COVID-19 vaccine.

Turning to this clone: Other DNA variants within this sample encode the same CDR3. The chain links TRBV15 to TRBJ2-7; D could derive from TRBD1 or TRBD2 (5 bases each). The CDR3 extends over 15 amino acids. V was shortened by 0 bases and J by 2 bases, with 11 bases between the two germline ends. CDR1 and CDR2 from the germline V gene are LNHNV and YYDKDF (reference sequence). The chain's CDR3 is CATSRDPGSTYEQYF. CDR3 sequence (DNA): TGTGCCACCAGCAGAGATCCAGGGAGTACCTACGAGCAGTACTTC.

This clone has a single count. One junction end does not reproduce the germline sequence, and a read error may be involved. The chain is built from TRBV19 and TRBJ1-1; the match to TRBD1 covers 8 bases. Germline-derived CDR1 and CDR2 are LNHDA and SQIVND (reference sequence). The CDR3 consists of 15 residues. Written as DNA, the CDR3 is TGTGCCAGTAGTACACGGACAGGGCGGAACCCTGAAGCTTTCTTT. Translating gives CASSTRTGRNPEAFF.

The chain has TRBV3-1 (or the pseudogene TRBV3-2) and TRBJ1-4, with 7 bases lining up with TRBD1. V lost 5 bases and J lost 1; bases outside the gene matches: 1. This CDR3 has 14 residues. Germline-derived CDR1 and CDR2 are LGHDT and YNNKEL (reference sequence). CDR3 in amino acids: CASSYRGTNEKLFF. As DNA, the CDR3 is TGTGCCAGCAGCTACAGGGGAACTAATGAAAAACTGTTTTTT.

The chain uses TRBV7-9 and TRBJ1-1, with D maybe TRBD1 (6 bases). Trimming cost V 6 bases and J 1 base, with 18 bases left between them. Germline V CDR1 and CDR2: SEHNR, FQNEAQ (reference sequence). CDR3 length: 16 amino acids. The CDR3 bases are TGTGCCAGCAGACCATTGGACAGCCAGAGGAACACTGAAGCTTTCTTT. Its protein is CASRPLDSQRNTEAFF. Supplemented by reference TRBV7-9 and TRBJ1-1, the full variable domain reads DTGVSQNPRHKITKRGQNVTFRCDPISEHNRLYWYRQTLGQGPEFLTYFQNEAQLEKSRLLSDRFSAERPKGSFSTLEIQRTEQGDSAMYLCASRPLDSQRNTEAFFGQGTRLTVV.

The gene calls are TRBV3-1 (or the pseudogene TRBV3-2) and TRBJ2-3; weak D call: TRBD1 (5 bases). The germline V and J ends were trimmed by 4 bases and 1 base, with 9 bases remaining between them. The CDR3 totals 14 residues. Germline CDR1 is LGHDT and CDR2 is YNNKEL (reference sequence). The CDR3 is CASSLQARTDTQYF. The CDR3 DNA is TGTGCCAGCAGCCTACAGGCTCGCACAGATACGCAGTATTTT.